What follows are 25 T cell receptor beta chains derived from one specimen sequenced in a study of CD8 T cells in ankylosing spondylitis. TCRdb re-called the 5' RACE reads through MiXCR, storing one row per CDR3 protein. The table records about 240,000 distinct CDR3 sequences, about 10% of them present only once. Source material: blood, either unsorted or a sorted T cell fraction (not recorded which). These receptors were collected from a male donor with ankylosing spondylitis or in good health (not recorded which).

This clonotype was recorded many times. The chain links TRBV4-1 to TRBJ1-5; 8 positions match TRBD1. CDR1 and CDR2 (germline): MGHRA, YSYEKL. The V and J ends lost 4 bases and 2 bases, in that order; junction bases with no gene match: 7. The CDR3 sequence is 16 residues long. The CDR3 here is CASSPGQGRGNQPQHF. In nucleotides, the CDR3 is TGCGCCAGCAGCCCCGGACAGGGTCGGGGCAATCAGCCCCAGCATTTT.

The DNA for the CDR3 is TGTGCCATCAGTGAGTCGGGGGTCAATGAGCAGTTCTTC. Protein: CAISESGVNEQFF. This sequence joins TRBV10-3 and TRBJ2-1; the D gene could be TRBD1 or TRBD2 (5 bases each). The CDR3 runs to 13 residues. V lost 0 bases to trimming and J lost 6 bases, with 6 bases between them. Germline V gene sequence: CDR1 ENHRY, CDR2 SYGVKD.

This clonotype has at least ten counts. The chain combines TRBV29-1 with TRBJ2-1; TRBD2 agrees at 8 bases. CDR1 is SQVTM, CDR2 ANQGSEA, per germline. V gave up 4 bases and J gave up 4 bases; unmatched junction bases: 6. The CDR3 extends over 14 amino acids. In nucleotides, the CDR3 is TGCAGCGTTGCCCAAGCGGGAGTGTACAATGAGCAGTTCTTC. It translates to CSVAQAGVYNEQFF.

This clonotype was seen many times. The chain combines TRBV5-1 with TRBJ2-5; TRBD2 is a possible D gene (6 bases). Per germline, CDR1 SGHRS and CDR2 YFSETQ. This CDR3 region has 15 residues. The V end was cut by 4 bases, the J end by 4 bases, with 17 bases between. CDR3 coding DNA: TGCGCCAGCAGCCTCCCCGGGACTCAAGGAGAGACCCAGTACTTC. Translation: CASSLPGTQGETQYF.

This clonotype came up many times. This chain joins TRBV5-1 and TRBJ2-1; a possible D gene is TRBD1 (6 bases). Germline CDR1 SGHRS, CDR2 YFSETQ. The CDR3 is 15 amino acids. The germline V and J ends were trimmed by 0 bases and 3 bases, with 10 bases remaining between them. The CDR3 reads CASSLDGQSYNEQFF. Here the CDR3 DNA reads TGCGCCAGCAGCTTGGATGGACAGAGCTACAATGAGCAGTTCTTC.

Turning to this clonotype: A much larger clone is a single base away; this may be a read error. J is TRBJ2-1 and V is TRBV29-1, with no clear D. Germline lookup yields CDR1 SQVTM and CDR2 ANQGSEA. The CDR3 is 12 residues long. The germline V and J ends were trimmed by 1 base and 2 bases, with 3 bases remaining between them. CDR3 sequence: CSVEGAYNEQFF. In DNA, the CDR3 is TGCAGCGTTGAAGGGGCCTACAATGAGCAGTTCTTC.

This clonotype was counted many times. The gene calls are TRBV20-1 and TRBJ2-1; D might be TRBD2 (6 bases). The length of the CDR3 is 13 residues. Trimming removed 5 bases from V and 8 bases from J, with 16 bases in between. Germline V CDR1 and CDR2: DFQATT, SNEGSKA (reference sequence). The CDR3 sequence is CSADRGYGDEQFF. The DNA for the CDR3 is TGCAGTGCTGACCGGGGGTATGGGGATGAGCAGTTCTTC.

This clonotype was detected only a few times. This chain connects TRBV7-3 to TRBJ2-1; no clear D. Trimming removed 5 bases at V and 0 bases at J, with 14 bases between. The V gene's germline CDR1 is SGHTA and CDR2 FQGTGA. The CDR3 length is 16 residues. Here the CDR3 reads CASSPERAVSYNEQFF. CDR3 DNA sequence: TGTGCCAGCAGCCCAGAAAGGGCCGTCTCCTACAATGAGCAGTTCTTC.

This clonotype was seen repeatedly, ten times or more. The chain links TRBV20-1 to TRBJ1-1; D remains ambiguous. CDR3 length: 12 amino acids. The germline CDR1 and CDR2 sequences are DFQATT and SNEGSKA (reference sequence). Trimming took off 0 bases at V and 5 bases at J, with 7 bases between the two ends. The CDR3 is CSARDPRTEAFF. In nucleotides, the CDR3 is TGCAGTGCTAGAGACCCTAGGACTGAAGCTTTCTTT.

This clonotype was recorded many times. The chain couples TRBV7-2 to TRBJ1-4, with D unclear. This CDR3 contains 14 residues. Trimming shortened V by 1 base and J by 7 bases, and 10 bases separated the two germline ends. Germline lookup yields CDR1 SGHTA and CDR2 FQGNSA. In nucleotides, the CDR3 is TGTGCCAGCAGCTTAGTGGCAGGTAGTGAAAAACTGTTTTTT. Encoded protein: CASSLVAGSEKLFF.

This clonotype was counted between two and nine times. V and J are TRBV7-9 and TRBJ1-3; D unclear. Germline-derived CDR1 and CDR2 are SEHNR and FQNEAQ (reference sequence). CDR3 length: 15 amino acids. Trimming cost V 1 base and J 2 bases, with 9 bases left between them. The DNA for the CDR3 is TGTGCCAGCAGCTTAGTGATGGGTGCTGGAAACACCATATATTTT. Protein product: CASSLVMGAGNTIYF.

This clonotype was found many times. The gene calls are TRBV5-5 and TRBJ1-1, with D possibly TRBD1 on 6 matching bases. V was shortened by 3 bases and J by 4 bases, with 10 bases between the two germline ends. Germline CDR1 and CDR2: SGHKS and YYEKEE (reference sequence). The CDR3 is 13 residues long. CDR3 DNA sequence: TGTGCCAGCAGCTCCTACAGGGTCACTGAAGCTTTCTTT. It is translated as CASSSYRVTEAFF.

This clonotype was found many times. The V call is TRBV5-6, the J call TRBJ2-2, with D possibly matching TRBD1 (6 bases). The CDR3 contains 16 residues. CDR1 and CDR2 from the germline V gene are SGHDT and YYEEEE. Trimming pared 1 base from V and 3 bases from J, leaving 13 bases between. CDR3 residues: CASSLLIQGDTGELFF. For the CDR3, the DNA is TGTGCCAGCAGCTTGCTAATACAGGGCGACACCGGGGAGCTGTTTTTT.

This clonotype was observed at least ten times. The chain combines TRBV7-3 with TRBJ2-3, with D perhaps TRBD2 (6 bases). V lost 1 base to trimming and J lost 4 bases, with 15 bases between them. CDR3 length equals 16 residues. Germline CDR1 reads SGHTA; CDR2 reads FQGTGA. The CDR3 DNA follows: TGTGCCAGCAGCTTAAACGGGGGTAGCGGACCAGATACGCAGTATTTT. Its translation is CASSLNGGSGPDTQYF.

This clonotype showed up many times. The CDR3 region is CAIGVGEQYF. The CDR3 DNA reads as TGTGCCATCGGGGTTGGCGAGCAGTACTTC. The J gene is TRBJ2-7, the V gene TRBV10-3; D is undetermined. The V end lost 8 bases, the J end lost 6 bases, and 8 bases lay between the germline ends. Germline CDR1 ENHRY, CDR2 SYGVKD. This CDR3 is 10 amino acids long.

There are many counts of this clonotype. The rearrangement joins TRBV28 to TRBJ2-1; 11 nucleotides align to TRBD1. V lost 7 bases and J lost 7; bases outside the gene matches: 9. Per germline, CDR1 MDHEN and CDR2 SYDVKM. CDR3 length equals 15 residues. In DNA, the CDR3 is TGTGCCAGCACCATGGGACAGGGGGGATGGAATGAGCAGTTCTTC. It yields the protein CASTMGQGGWNEQFF.

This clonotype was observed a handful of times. CDR3 nucleotide sequence: TGTGCCAGCAGTTCCCCCCGGACATCCCCCTACGAGCAGTACTTC. It encodes CASSSPRTSPYEQYF. The chain combines TRBV28 with TRBJ2-7; a weak D match, TRBD1 (5 bases). CDR1 is MDHEN, CDR2 SYDVKM, per germline. CDR3 length: 15 amino acids. V lost 4 bases to trimming and J lost 2 bases, with 15 bases between them.

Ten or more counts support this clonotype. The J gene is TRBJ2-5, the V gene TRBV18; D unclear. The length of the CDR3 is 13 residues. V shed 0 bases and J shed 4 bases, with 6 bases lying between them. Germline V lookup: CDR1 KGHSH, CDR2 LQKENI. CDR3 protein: CASSPPTSETQYF. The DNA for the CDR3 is TGTGCCAGCTCACCACCGACATCAGAGACCCAGTACTTC.

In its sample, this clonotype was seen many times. The CDR3 loop reads CASSQGGTSTEQFF. The DNA for the CDR3 is TGTGCCAGCAGCCAAGGCGGGACTAGTACTGAGCAGTTCTTC. The J gene is TRBJ2-1, the V gene TRBV4-2; 8 nucleotides agree with TRBD2. Germline V gene data show CDR1 as LGHNA and CDR2 as YNFKEQ. The ends lost 1 base at V and 9 bases at J; junction bases unmatched: 5. CDR3 size: 14 residues.

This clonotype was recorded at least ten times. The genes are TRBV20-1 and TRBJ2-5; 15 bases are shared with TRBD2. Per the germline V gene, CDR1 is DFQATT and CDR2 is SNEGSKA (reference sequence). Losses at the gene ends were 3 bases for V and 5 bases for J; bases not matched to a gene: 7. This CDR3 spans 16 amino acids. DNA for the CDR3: TGCAGTGCTAGTCGGACTAGCGGGGGGGCCTTGGAGACCCAGTACTTC. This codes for CSASRTSGGALETQYF.

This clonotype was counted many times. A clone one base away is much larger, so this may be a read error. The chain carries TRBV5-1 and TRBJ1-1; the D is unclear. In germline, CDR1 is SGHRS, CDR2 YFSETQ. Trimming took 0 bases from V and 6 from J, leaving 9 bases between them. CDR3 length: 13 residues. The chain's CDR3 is CASSLGPSAEAFF. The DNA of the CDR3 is TGCGCCAGCAGCTTGGGCCCCAGCGCTGAAGCTTTCTTT.

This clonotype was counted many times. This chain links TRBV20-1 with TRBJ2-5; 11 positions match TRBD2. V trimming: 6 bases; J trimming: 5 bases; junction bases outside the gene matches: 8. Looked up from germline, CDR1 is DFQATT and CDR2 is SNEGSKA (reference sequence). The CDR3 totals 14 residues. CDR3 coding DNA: TGCAGTGCCAAAATAGCGGGAGGGTGGGAGACCCAGTACTTC. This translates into CSAKIAGGWETQYF.

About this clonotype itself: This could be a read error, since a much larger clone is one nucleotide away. DNA of the CDR3: TGTGCCATTTCCCTAAACAGGGGCGAGCAGTACTTC. It codes for CAISLNRGEQYF. The V gene is TRBV10-3, the J gene TRBJ2-7; TRBD1 matches 7 bases. V gave up 9 bases and J gave up 6 bases; unmatched junction bases: 8. Germline assignment: CDR1 ENHRY and CDR2 SYGVKD. The CDR3 sequence is 12 residues long.

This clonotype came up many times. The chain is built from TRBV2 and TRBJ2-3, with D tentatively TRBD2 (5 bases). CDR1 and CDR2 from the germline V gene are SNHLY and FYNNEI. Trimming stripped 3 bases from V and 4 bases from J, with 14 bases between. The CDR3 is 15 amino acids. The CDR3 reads CASSDGERDADTQYF. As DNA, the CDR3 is TGTGCCAGCAGTGACGGGGAAAGGGATGCAGATACGCAGTATTTT.

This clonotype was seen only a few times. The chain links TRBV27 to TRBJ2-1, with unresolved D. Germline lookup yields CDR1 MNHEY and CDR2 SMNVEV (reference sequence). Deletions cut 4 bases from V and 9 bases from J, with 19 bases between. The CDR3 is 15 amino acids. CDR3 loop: CASSYAGPILSEQFF. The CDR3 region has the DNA TGTGCCAGCAGTTATGCAGGTCCAATCCTCAGTGAGCAGTTCTTC.